The 6 T cell receptor beta chains below were found in one sample sequenced in a study of T cell responses to AZD1222 COVID-19 vaccine. TCRdb keeps only in-frame clones here, not all; method: immunoSEQ multiplex PCR. The table records over 100,000 clones, roughly 93% of them present only once. This sample comprised peripheral blood, obtained 28 days after the second AZD1222 dose. These receptors all come from an adult who received the AZD1222 COVID-19 vaccine.

DNA of the CDR3: TGTGCCAGCAGCCCGGACAGGGGAGGTGGCACTGAAGCTTTCTTT. Protein sequence: CASSPDRGGGTEAFF. J is TRBJ1-1 and V is TRBV3-1 (or the pseudogene TRBV3-2), with 9 bases matching TRBD1. Per the germline V gene, CDR1 is LGHDT and CDR2 is YNNKEL (reference sequence). The CDR3 has 15 residues. V was pared by 4 bases and J by 4 bases, with 7 bases of the junction left unmatched.

The chain carries TRBV19 and TRBJ1-5; D gene uncertain. Looked up from germline, CDR1 is LNHDA and CDR2 is SQIVND (reference sequence). The V end lost 1 base, the J end lost 8 bases, and 9 bases lay between the germline ends. The CDR3 is 13 amino acids. The chain's CDR3 is CASSIATWKPQHF. For the CDR3, the DNA is TGTGCCAGTAGTATAGCTACCTGGAAGCCCCAGCATTTT.

CDR3 nucleotides: TGTGCCAGCAGCTCATACAGTGCCGAAGCTTTCTTT. It encodes CASSSYSAEAFF. The rearrangement uses TRBV5-5 and TRBJ1-1; D is unclear. Trimming left V 3 bases short and J 8 bases short, with 11 bases between. Germline loops: CDR1 SGHKS, CDR2 YYEKEE (reference sequence). This CDR3 is 12 amino acids long.

V is TRBV5-1 and J is TRBJ2-1; 9 bases align to TRBD1. Germline V CDR1 and CDR2: SGHRS, YFSETQ. Unmatched junction bases numbered 7, after V lost 1 base and J lost 8 bases. CDR3 length equals 15 residues. CDR3 residues: CASSLIRDRDHEQFF. The CDR3 coding sequence is TGCGCCAGCAGCTTGATCCGGGACAGGGACCATGAGCAGTTCTTC.

The chain couples TRBV5-1 to TRBJ2-3, with TRBD2 identical over 9 bases. The trim removed 5 bases at V and 6 bases at J, leaving 10 bases unmatched. Germline V gene data show CDR1 as SGHRS and CDR2 as YFSETQ. There are 15 residues in the CDR3. The CDR3 nucleotides read TGCGCCAGCAGACCCCCCGTAGGACTAGCGGATACGCAGTATTTT. Translating gives CASRPPVGLADTQYF. Full variable domain (remainder filled in from reference TRBV5-1 and TRBJ2-3): KAGVTQTPRYLIKTRGQQVTLSCSPISGHRSVSWYQQTPGQGLQFLFEYFSETQRNKGNFPGRFSGRQFSNSRSEMNVSTLELGDSALYLCASRPPVGLADTQYFGPGTRLTVL.

This chain links TRBV24-1 with TRBJ2-3, with 12 bases matching TRBD2. With 4 bases clipped from V and 0 bases from J, the junction kept 7 bases outside the gene matches. This CDR3 has 18 residues. Per germline, CDR1 KGHDR and CDR2 SFDVKD. Here the CDR3 reads CATSDGLAGHYSTDTQYF. The CDR3 DNA reads as TGTGCCACCAGTGACGGACTAGCGGGACATTATAGCACAGATACGCAGTATTTT.